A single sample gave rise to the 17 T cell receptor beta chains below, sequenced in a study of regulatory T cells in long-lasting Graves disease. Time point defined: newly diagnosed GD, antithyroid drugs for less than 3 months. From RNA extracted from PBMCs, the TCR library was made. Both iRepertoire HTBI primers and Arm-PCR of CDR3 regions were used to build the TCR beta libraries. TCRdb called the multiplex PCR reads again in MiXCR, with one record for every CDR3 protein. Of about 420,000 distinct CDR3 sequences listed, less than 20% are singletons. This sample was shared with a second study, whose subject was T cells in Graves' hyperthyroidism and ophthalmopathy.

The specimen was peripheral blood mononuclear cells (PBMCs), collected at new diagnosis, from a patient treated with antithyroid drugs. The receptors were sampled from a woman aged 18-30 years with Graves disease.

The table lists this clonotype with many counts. In DNA, the CDR3 is TGTGCCAGCAGTTACTCTTTGCCAGGGGGAACTGAAGCTTTCTTT. Amino acids: CASSYSLPGGTEAFF. The V gene is TRBV6-5, the J gene TRBJ1-1, with 7 bases identical to TRBD1. CDR1 is MNHEY and CDR2 is SVGAGI in the germline V gene. J lost 5 bases, V lost 0 bases, and 6 bases had no gene match. This CDR3 region has 15 residues.

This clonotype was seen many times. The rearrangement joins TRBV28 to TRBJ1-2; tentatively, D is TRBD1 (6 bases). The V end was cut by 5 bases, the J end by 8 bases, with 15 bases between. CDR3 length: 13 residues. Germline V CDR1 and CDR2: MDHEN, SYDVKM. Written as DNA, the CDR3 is TGTGCCAGCAGTATCCCGGGGGCGACCGGCTACACCTTC. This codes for CASSIPGATGYTF.

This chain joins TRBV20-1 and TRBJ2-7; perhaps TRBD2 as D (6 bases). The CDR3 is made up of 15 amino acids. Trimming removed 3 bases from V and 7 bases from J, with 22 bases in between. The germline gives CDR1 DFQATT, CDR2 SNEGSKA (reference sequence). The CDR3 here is CSASGGIAVEGEQYF. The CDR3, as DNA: TGCAGTGCTAGTGGAGGGATAGCGGTGGAAGGGGAGCAGTACTTC.

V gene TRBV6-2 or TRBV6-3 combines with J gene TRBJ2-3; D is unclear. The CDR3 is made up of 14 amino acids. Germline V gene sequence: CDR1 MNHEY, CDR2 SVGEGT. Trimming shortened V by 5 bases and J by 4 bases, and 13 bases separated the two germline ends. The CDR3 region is CASSELGNADTQYF. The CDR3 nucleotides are TGTGCCAGCAGTGAATTGGGGAACGCAGATACGCAGTATTTT.

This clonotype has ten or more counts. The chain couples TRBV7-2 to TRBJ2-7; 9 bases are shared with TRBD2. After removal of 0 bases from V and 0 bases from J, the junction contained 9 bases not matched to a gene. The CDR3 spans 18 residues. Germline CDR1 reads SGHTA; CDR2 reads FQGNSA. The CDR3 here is CASSLAWPSGTSSYEQYF. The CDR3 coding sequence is TGTGCCAGCAGCTTAGCGTGGCCTAGCGGGACGAGCTCCTACGAGCAGTACTTC. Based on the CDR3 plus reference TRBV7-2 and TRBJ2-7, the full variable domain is GAGVSQSPSNKVTEKGKDVELRCDPISGHTALYWYRQSLGQGLEFLIYFQGNSAPDKSGLPSDRFSAERTGGSVSTLTIQRTQQEDSAVYLCASSLAWPSGTSSYEQYFGPGTRLTVT.

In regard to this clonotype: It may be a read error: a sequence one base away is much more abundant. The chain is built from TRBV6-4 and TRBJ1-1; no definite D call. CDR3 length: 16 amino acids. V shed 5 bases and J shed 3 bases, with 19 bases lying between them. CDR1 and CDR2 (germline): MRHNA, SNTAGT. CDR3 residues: CASSYEPSRMDTEAFF. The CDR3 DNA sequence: TGTGCCAGCAGTTATGAGCCGTCCAGGATGGACACTGAAGCTTTCTTT.

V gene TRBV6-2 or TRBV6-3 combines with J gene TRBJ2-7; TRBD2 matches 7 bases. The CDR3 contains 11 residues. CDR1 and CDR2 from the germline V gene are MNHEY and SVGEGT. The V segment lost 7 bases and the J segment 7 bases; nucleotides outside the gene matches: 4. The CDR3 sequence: CASKLAREQYF. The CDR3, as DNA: TGTGCCAGCAAACTAGCGAGGGAGCAGTACTTC.

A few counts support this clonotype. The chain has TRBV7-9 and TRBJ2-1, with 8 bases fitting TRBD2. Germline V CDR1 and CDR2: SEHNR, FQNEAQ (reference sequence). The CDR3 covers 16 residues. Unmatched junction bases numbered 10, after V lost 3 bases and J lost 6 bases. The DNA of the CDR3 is TGTGCCAGCAGCTTCTCTCGCGGGAGGAGACCCAATGAGCAGTTCTTC. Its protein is CASSFSRGRRPNEQFF.

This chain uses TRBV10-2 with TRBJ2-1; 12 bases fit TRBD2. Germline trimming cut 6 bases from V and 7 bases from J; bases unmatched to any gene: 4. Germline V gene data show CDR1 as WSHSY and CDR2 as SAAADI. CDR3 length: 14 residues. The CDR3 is CASRPSGRVNEQFF. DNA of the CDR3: TGCGCCAGCAGGCCTAGCGGGAGGGTGAATGAGCAGTTCTTC.

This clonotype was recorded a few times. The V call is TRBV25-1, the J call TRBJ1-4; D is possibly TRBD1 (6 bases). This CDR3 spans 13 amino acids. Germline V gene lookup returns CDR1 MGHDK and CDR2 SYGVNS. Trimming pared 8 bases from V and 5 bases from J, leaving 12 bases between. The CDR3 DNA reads TGTGCCAGCCGAGGACAGTGGAATGAAAAACTGTTTTTT. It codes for CASRGQWNEKLFF.

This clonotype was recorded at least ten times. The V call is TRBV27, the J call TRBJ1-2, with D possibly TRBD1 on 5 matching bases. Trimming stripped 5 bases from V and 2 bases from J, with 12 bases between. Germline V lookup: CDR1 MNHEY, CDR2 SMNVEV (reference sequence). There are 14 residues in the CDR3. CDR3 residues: CASSPNRDNYGYTF. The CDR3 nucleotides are TGTGCCAGCAGTCCTAACCGGGACAACTATGGCTACACCTTC.

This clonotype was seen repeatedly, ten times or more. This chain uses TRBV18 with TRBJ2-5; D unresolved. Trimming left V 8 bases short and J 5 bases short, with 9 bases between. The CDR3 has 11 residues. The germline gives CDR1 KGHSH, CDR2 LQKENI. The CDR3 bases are TGTGCCAGCAGCCCTTTCGAGACCCAGTACTTC. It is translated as CASSPFETQYF.

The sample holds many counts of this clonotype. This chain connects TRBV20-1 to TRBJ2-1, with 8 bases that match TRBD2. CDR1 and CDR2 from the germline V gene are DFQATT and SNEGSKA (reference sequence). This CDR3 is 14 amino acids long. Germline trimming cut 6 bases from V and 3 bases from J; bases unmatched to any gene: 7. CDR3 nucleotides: TGCAGTGCAATCCCGGGACTAGTCTACAATGAGCAGTTCTTC. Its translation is CSAIPGLVYNEQFF.

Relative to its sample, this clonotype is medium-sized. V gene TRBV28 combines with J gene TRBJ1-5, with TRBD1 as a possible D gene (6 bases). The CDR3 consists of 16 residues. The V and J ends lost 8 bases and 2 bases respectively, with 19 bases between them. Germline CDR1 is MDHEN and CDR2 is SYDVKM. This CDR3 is CASAGGSLVGNQPQHF. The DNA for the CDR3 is TGTGCCAGCGCTGGGGGCAGTCTGGTAGGCAATCAGCCCCAGCATTTT.

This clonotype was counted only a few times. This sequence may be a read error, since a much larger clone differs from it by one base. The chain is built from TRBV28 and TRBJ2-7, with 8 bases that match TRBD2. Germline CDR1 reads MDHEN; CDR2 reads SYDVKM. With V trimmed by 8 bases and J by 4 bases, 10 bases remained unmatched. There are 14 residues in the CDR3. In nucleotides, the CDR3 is TGTGCCAGCGCTAGACTAGCGAGGATTTACGAGCAGTACTTC. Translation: CASARLARIYEQYF.

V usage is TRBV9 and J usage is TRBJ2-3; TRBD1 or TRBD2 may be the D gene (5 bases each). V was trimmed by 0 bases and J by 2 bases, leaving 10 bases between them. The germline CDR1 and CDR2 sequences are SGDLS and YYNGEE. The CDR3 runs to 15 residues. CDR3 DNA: TGTGCCAGCAGCGTAGGACAGACTAACACAGATACGCAGTATTTT. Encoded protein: CASSVGQTNTDTQYF.

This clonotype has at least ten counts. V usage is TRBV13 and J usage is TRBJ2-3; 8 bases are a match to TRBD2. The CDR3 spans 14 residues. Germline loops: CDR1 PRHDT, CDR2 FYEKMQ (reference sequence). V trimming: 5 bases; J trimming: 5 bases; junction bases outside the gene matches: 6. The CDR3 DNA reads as TGTGCCAGCAGCCAGCGGGAGATCGGAGATACGCAGTATTTT. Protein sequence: CASSQREIGDTQYF.